The 7 T cell receptor beta chains reported below all come from one sample, sequenced in a study of shared clonotypes between healthy human individuals. The protocol was immunoSEQ multiplex PCR, while the TCRdb copy is restricted to in-frame clones and leaves out a portion. The repertoire holds more than 400,000 clones, 96% seen once, with approximately 0.06% in the top ten. Sequencing was performed on naive CD4+ T cells sorted from blood. Indicated subset: CD45RA+ positively selected. The source of these receptors is a woman younger than 45 in good health.

The chain has TRBV7-2 and TRBJ2-1; TRBD2 agrees at 9 bases. Germline lookup yields CDR1 SGHTA and CDR2 FQGNSA. This CDR3 has 13 amino acids. Trimming at V came to 4 bases and at J to 7 bases, leaving 2 bases not matched to a gene. The CDR3 region has the DNA TGTGCCAGCAGCTGGCTAGCGGGGAATGAGCAGTTCTTC. It translates to CASSWLAGNEQFF.

V and J are TRBV6-5 and TRBJ1-2, with D possibly being TRBD1 (5 bases). Trimming removed 0 bases from V and 6 bases from J, with 14 bases in between. Per the germline V gene, CDR1 is MNHEY and CDR2 is SVGAGI. The CDR3 length is 15 residues. DNA of the CDR3: TGTGCCAGCAGTTACTCGAGCGGCAGGGCGAATGGCTACACCTTC. This sequence encodes CASSYSSGRANGYTF.

This chain joins TRBV5-4 and TRBJ2-7, with TRBD1 identical over 9 bases. Trimming at V came to 5 bases and at J to 6 bases, leaving 9 bases not matched to a gene. Per germline, CDR1 SGHNT and CDR2 YYREEE (reference sequence). The CDR3 runs to 14 residues. CDR3 nucleotide sequence: TGTGCCAGCAGGCATAGGGACAGGGCAGCCGAGCAGTACTTC. Translating gives CASRHRDRAAEQYF. Full variable domain (missing parts from reference TRBV5-4 and TRBJ2-7): ETGVTQSPTHLIKTRGQQVTLRCSSQSGHNTVSWYQQALGQGPQFIFQYYREEENGRGNFPPRFSGLQFPNYSSELNVNALELDDSALYLCASRHRDRAAEQYFGPGTRLTVT.

The chain combines TRBV4-1 with TRBJ1-1, with D possibly TRBD1 on 5 matching bases. This CDR3 spans 15 amino acids. Germline V gives CDR1 MGHRA, CDR2 YSYEKL. Deletions cut 2 bases from V and 10 bases from J, with 20 bases between. CDR3 nucleotides: TGCGCCAGCAGCCAACCCACTAGGACCCGAAGGGGAGCTTTCTTT. This codes for CASSQPTRTRRGAFF.

This sequence joins TRBV13 and TRBJ2-5; TRBD2 aligns across 7 bases. Germline V lookup: CDR1 PRHDT, CDR2 FYEKMQ (reference sequence). The CDR3 runs 15 residues. Losses at the gene ends were 4 bases for V and 5 bases for J; bases not matched to a gene: 10. CDR3 in DNA: TGTGCCAGCAGCTCACTAGCGAGTTTGGGGGAGACCCAGTACTTC. Protein sequence: CASSSLASLGETQYF.

This sequence joins TRBV5-1 and TRBJ2-1, with D unclear. CDR1 is SGHRS and CDR2 is YFSETQ in the germline V gene. Trimming shortened V by 0 bases and J by 0 bases, and 10 bases separated the two germline ends. The CDR3 is made up of 16 amino acids. The CDR3 nucleotides read TGCGCCAGCAGCTTGGACCCGACGAGCTCCTACAATGAGCAGTTCTTC. Translation: CASSLDPTSSYNEQFF.

The chain couples TRBV4-1 to TRBJ2-7; TRBD1 matches at 12 bases. The CDR3 covers 17 residues. V was clipped by 3 bases and J by 6 bases; unmatched bases: 12. From germline, CDR1 is MGHRA and CDR2 YSYEKL. The CDR3 is CASSQGQGAYLVGEQYF. The CDR3 coding sequence is TGCGCCAGCAGCCAGGGACAGGGGGCGTATTTGGTCGGCGAGCAGTACTTC.